Listed here are 14 T cell receptor beta chains from one sample, sequenced in a study of human T cells and chemical hapten exposure. Time point of the sample: patch test 2, 6 weeks after DPC sensitization. The treatment is: therapeutic diphenylcyclopropenone sensitization with weekly scalp DPC. TCRdb called the RACE reads again in MiXCR, with one record for every CDR3 protein. Found here are some 42,000 distinct CDR3 sequences, approximately 9% of them singletons; the top ten hold over 12%. Specimen: whole blood, collected in connection with sensitization to the hapten diphenylcyclopropenone (DPC). The receptor source for this set is a middle-aged woman with alopecia areata. Some clones in this sample may be carry-over from other donors' samples.

The chain is built from TRBV29-1 and TRBJ1-2; D possibly corresponds to TRBD1 (5 bases). The CDR3 is 11 residues long. The germline V gene encodes CDR1 SQVTM and CDR2 ANQGSEA. V shed 4 bases and J shed 3 bases, with 6 bases lying between them. CDR3 amino acids: CSVVRDYGYTF. The CDR3 DNA reads as TGCAGCGTTGTCAGGGACTATGGCTACACCTTC.

V is TRBV27 and J is TRBJ2-3, with D perhaps TRBD1 or TRBD2 (5 bases each). Germline loops: CDR1 MNHEY, CDR2 SMNVEV (reference sequence). The V and J ends lost 2 bases and 5 bases respectively, with 17 bases between them. There are 16 residues in the CDR3. The DNA for the CDR3 is TGTGCCAGCAGTTTAGGGGGTCAGCGGACCAGAGATACGCAGTATTTT. Amino acid sequence: CASSLGGQRTRDTQYF.

There are many counts of this clonotype. V and J are TRBV30 and TRBJ1-2; D ambiguous. Germline V gene sequence: CDR1 GTSNPN, CDR2 SVGIG (reference sequence). Trimming cost V 0 bases and J 2 bases, with 7 bases left between them. CDR3 length equals 13 residues. In DNA form, the CDR3 reads TGTGCCTGGAGTGTTCAAATAAACTATGGCTACACCTTC. This translates into CAWSVQINYGYTF.

Only a few counts were recorded for this clonotype. V usage is TRBV2 and J usage is TRBJ2-6; TRBD1 agrees at 7 bases. Germline V lookup: CDR1 SNHLY, CDR2 FYNNEI. V shed 5 bases, J shed 2 bases, and the junction held 3 bases outside the gene matches. CDR3 size: 15 residues. The CDR3 bases are TGTGCCAGCAGTTACGACAGGGCTGGGGCCAACGTCCTGACTTTC. Translating it yields CASSYDRAGANVLTF.

CDR3 sequence reads: CASSLPLGDTGELFF. The CDR3 nucleotides are TGTGCCAGCAGTTTACCTCTCGGAGACACCGGGGAGCTGTTTTTT. This chain links TRBV28 with TRBJ2-2; D gene uncertain. There are 15 residues in the CDR3. Germline values: CDR1 MDHEN, CDR2 SYDVKM. Trimming took off 2 bases at V and 3 bases at J, with 10 bases between the two ends.

This clonotype occurred many times. The chain links TRBV7-2 to TRBJ2-3; possible D gene TRBD1, 5 bases. CDR3 length: 16 amino acids. Germline V lookup: CDR1 SGHTA, CDR2 FQGNSA. V shed 4 bases and J shed 5 bases, with 19 bases lying between them. CDR3 bases: TGTGCCAGCAGCTGGTCCGGCACAGGCATTCAAGATACGCAGTATTTT. It translates to CASSWSGTGIQDTQYF.

The sample holds many counts of this clonotype. This chain joins TRBV5-1 and TRBJ2-3; D ambiguous. CDR3 size: 15 residues. CDR1 and CDR2 from the germline V gene are SGHRS and YFSETQ. V lost 2 bases to trimming and J lost 1 base, with 11 bases between them. The CDR3 nucleotides are TGCGCCAGCAGCTTTAAGGGTTTTGGCACAGATACGCAGTATTTT. Translated: CASSFKGFGTDTQYF.

In this sample, this clonotype turned up many times. The chain links TRBV7-2 to TRBJ2-3, with 10 positions matching TRBD2. Germline V gene lookup returns CDR1 SGHTA and CDR2 FQGNSA. This CDR3 has 15 amino acids. V was clipped by 4 bases and J by 4 bases; unmatched bases: 5. Here the CDR3 DNA reads TGTGCCAGCAGCTCAAGCGGGGGGGTCCCAGATACGCAGTATTTT. This sequence encodes CASSSSGGVPDTQYF.

The V gene is TRBV20-1, the J gene TRBJ1-1, with D tentatively TRBD1 (6 bases). With 5 bases removed from V and 1 base from J, the gap between germline ends came to 8 bases. This CDR3 is built from 12 residues. CDR1 DFQATT and CDR2 SNEGSKA come from the germline V gene (reference sequence). This CDR3 reads CSALQGNTEAFF. CDR3 nucleotides: TGCAGTGCTTTACAGGGGAACACTGAAGCTTTCTTT.

About this clonotype itself: A much larger clone lies a single base off, so this may be a read error. The genes are TRBV28 and TRBJ2-3; D ambiguous. CDR1 is MDHEN, CDR2 SYDVKM, per germline. The CDR3 runs to 14 residues. The CDR3 DNA reads as TGTGCCAGCGGTTTGGTGTCAGTCACAGATACGCAGTATTTT. Its translation: CASGLVSVTDTQYF.

The CDR3 bases are TGTGCCAGCAGCTTGGAGACAGCCGGGAAACTGTTTTTT. Protein: CASSLETAGKLFF. The chain joins TRBV5-5 to TRBJ1-4; a weak D match, TRBD1 (5 bases). Trimming took 0 bases from V and 11 from J, leaving 11 bases between them. Germline assignment: CDR1 SGHKS and CDR2 YYEKEE (reference sequence). This CDR3 is 13 amino acids long.

This clonotype occurred many times. The V call is TRBV7-8, the J call TRBJ2-3, with no clear D. V was shortened by 3 bases and J by 0 bases, with 10 bases between the two germline ends. Germline assignment: CDR1 SGHVS and CDR2 FQNEAQ. The CDR3 is made up of 15 amino acids. The CDR3 DNA follows: TGTGCCAGCAGCTTGCGGCCCTCTAGCACAGATACGCAGTATTTT. Amino acid sequence: CASSLRPSSTDTQYF.

This clonotype has at least ten counts. This chain uses TRBV3-1 with TRBJ2-7, with a weak D call TRBD1 (6 bases). Germline V gene data show CDR1 as LGHDT and CDR2 as YNNKEL (reference sequence). V was cut by 4 bases and J by 0 bases, with 7 bases left in between. The CDR3 loop spans 13 amino acids. DNA of the CDR3: TGTGCCAGCAGCCCGGACAGCTCCTACGAGCAGTACTTC. This codes for CASSPDSSYEQYF.

This clonotype was seen repeatedly, ten times or more. V is TRBV5-1 and J is TRBJ2-5; 7 bases are shared with TRBD1. Germline CDR1 reads SGHRS; CDR2 reads YFSETQ. V lost 4 bases and J lost 1; bases outside the gene matches: 10. This CDR3 spans 16 amino acids. CDR3 coding DNA: TGCGCCAGCAGCGCCGCCAGGGGGTCCCCCCAAGAGACCCAGTACTTC. It yields the protein CASSAARGSPQETQYF.